The present entry profiles one T cell receptor beta chain with its context. Its antigen is still unknown. No base qualities exist here, and no much larger clone lies one base off it. The method behind the library was RT-PCR. TCRdb shows the sequencer as NextSeq 550. The public reads were reanalyzed by TCRdb: fastp trimming at Q25, MiXCR alignment, in-frame beta chains only. Rows with a matching CDR3 protein are joined into one entry that keeps the most common DNA and genes. Recorded for this sample are some 880,000 distinct CDR3 sequences; about a sixth of them occurred a single time. Jointly, the top ten make up roughly 6.4% of the sample. The sample originates from a study of patients and donors after allogeneic stem cell transplantation (dated by TCRdb to about 2020). V and J are truncated by 2 bases and 5 bases respectively, leaving an intervening sequence of 10 bases. The CDR3 covers 14 residues, taking in both the cysteine and the phenylalanine. The only DNA kept is the CDR3, 42 bases in frame from the first base. CDR1 and CDR2 were assigned from the germline V gene as SGHRS and YFSETQ.

The sample was blood, either unsorted or a sorted T cell fraction (not recorded which). This TCR came from a human donor who was either an allogeneic HSCT recipient or a stem cell or donor lymphocyte infusion donor (not recorded which). It is not recorded whose cells these are; they may come from a transplant donor. This receptor chain uses TRBV5-1 and TRBJ2-2; no D segment can be confidently identified. The CDR3 region reads CASSFSGQTGELFF. At the DNA level, the sequence is TGCGCCAGCAGCTTTTCGGGTCAGACCGGGGAGCTGTTTTTT.